A single sample is the source of the 3 T cell receptor beta chains below, sequenced in a study of cytomegalovirus exposure and HLA in healthy donors. The study ran its PCR with 60 Vbeta and 13 Jbeta primers. Data came from immunoSEQ multiplex PCR; TCRdb stores just in-frame clones and leaves some out. The sample records under 150,000 clones, roughly three quarters being singletons. The specimen was PBMCs. The receptors were sampled from a woman between 40 and 55 years old in good health and CMV-seronegative.

This chain connects TRBV5-6 to TRBJ2-7; TRBD1 agrees at 8 bases. The CDR3 contains 14 residues. V shed 4 bases, J shed 6 bases, and the junction held 9 bases outside the gene matches. Per the germline V gene, CDR1 is SGHDT and CDR2 is YYEEEE. The CDR3 loop is CASSLGQGVLEQYF. The CDR3 DNA reads as TGTGCCAGCAGCCTCGGACAGGGAGTCCTCGAGCAGTACTTC.

The DNA for the CDR3 is TGTGCCAGCAGTTACATGGCACCCTTTTATGGAGAGACCCAGTACTTC. It yields the protein CASSYMAPFYGETQYF. V is TRBV6-5 and J is TRBJ2-5, with no clear D. Germline CDR1 reads MNHEY; CDR2 reads SVGAGI. Trimming stripped 2 bases from V and 4 bases from J, with 17 bases between. The CDR3 extends over 16 amino acids.

The gene calls are TRBV18 and TRBJ1-1; no reliable D call. The CDR3 is 14 residues long. Looked up from germline, CDR1 is KGHSH and CDR2 is LQKENI. V was clipped by 2 bases and J by 0 bases, with 7 bases between them. The CDR3 nucleotides read TGTGCCAGCTCACCAGCAGGCATGAACACTGAAGCTTTCTTT. Its translation is CASSPAGMNTEAFF.